A selection of T cell receptor beta chains follows, all from one sample in a study of graft-versus-host responses after intestinal transplantation. Produced via immunoSEQ multiplex PCR; TCRdb's table is partial and in-frame only. The table includes some 87,000 clones, 80% to 95% detected once. Their antigens remain unidentified. The source was unstimulated CD4+ T cells sorted from spleen or lymph node cells, collected before intestinal transplant. The origin of the receptors is a human donor who received an intestinal transplant. The CDR3 runs from the conserved cysteine through the conserved F or W. A D gene is named only where the DNA matches it firmly. A row's size may be missing; if present it is once, few, many or a size class.

V gene	D gene	J gene	clone size	CDR3 protein	CDR3 DNA
TRBV4-1	TRBD2	TRBJ2-7	-	CASSPRTGGYEQYF	TGCGCCAGCAGCCCGCGGACGGGAGGATACGAGCAGTACTTC
TRBV19	-	TRBJ1-1	once	CASSSGWMNTEAFF	TGTGCCAGTAGTAGCGGTTGGATGAACACTGAAGCTTTCTTT
TRBV5-1	-	TRBJ1-4	-	CASSSTIVNEKLFF	TGCGCCAGCAGCAGCACGATAGTTAATGAAAAACTGTTTTTT
TRBV19	-	TRBJ1-2	-	CASSIRPLEGYTF	TGTGCCAGTAGTATCCGTCCCCTGGAGGGCTACACCTTC
TRBV28	TRBD2	TRBJ2-4	-	CASSFRGGNRNIQYF	TGTGCCAGCAGTTTTCGGGGGGGAAATAGAAACATTCAGTACTTC
TRBV5-4	-	TRBJ1-1	-	CASSFGGTGNTEAFF	TGTGCCAGCAGCTTCGGTGGGACGGGGAACACTGAAGCTTTCTTT
TRBV29-1	TRBD2	TRBJ2-7	-	CSVGLAGLTYEQYF	TGCAGCGTGGGTCTAGCGGGGCTCACCTACGAGCAGTACTTC
TRBV18	-	TRBJ2-2	-	CASARGATATNTGELFF	TGTGCCAGCGCAAGGGGGGCGACAGCGACGAACACCGGGGAGCTGTTTTTT
TRBV28	TRBD2	TRBJ2-7	-	CASSPSGIFYEQYF	TGTGCCAGCAGCCCTAGCGGGATCTTTTACGAGCAGTACTTC
TRBV4-1	TRBD1	TRBJ2-7	-	CASSRQGLAYEQYF	TGCGCCAGCAGCCGACAGGGTCTCGCCTACGAGCAGTACTTC
TRBV15	-	TRBJ1-5	few	CATSRDWGVSNQPQHF	TGTGCCACCAGCAGAGATTGGGGAGTTAGCAATCAGCCCCAGCATTTT
TRBV29-1	-	TRBJ1-4	-	CSVGGGVSEKLFF	TGCAGCGTTGGGGGCGGAGTATCGGAAAAACTGTTTTTT
TRBV23-1	TRBD1	TRBJ1-2	-	CASSQTTGRDYGYTF	TGCGCCAGCAGTCAAACGACAGGGAGGGACTATGGCTACACCTTC
TRBV27	-	TRBJ2-7	-	CASSSVGRRHYEQYF	TGTGCCAGCAGTTCGGTCGGACGGAGACACTACGAGCAGTACTTC
TRBV7-6	-	TRBJ2-1	-	CASSSGGSTYNEQFF	TGTGCCAGCAGCTCTGGGGGGTCCACCTACAATGAGCAGTTCTTC
TRBV6-1	TRBD2	TRBJ2-7	-	CASSRGLAGDEQYF	TGTGCCAGCAGTAGGGGACTAGCGGGAGACGAGCAGTACTTC
TRBV19	TRBD1	TRBJ1-5	-	CASNSGQGLAIQPQHF	TGTGCCAGTAACTCTGGACAGGGACTAGCAATTCAGCCCCAGCATTTT
TRBV11-2	-	TRBJ2-7	-	CASSLVSGTNSEQYF	TGTGCCAGCAGCTTGGTATCCGGGACAAACTCCGAGCAGTACTTC
TRBV1	-	TRBJ2-6	-	CTSRVESLCTKRANVLTF	TGCACCAGCAGAGTTGAGAGTTTGTGCACAAAGCGGGCCAACGTCCTGACTTTC
TRBV5-1	TRBD2	TRBJ2-5	-	CASSQELLAGVSGGKQETQYF	TGCGCCAGCAGCCAGGAACTACTAGCGGGAGTCTCCGGGGGTAAACAAGAGACCCAGTACTTC
TRBV30	-	TRBJ1-2	-	CARFTANSYGYTF	TGTGCCCGTTTTACAGCGAACTCCTATGGCTACACCTTC
TRBV28	-	TRBJ1-2	-	CATRGPGNYGYTF	TGTGCCACCAGAGGGCCTGGAAACTATGGCTACACCTTC
TRBV2	-	TRBJ2-3	-	CATTPGLHTDTQYF	TGTGCCACCACGCCGGGCCTCCACACAGATACGCAGTATTTT
TRBV2	-	TRBJ2-1	-	CASSGYHEQFF	TGTGCCAGCAGTGGGTACCATGAGCAGTTCTTC
TRBV6-1	-	TRBJ1-2	-	CASRGGSYGYTF	TGTGCCAGCAGGGGAGGGAGCTATGGCTACACCTTC
TRBV4-1	TRBD2	TRBJ2-2	-	CASSQDALAGGYTGELFF	TGCGCCAGCAGCCAAGATGCACTAGCGGGAGGTTACACCGGGGAGCTGTTTTTT
TRBV30	-	TRBJ1-3	-	CAWSVRRASGNTIYF	TGTGCCTGGAGTGTACGACGTGCCTCTGGAAACACCATATATTTT
TRBV2	-	TRBJ1-3	-	CASSDQDFSGNTIYF	TGTGCCAGCAGTGACCAGGACTTCTCTGGAAACACCATATATTTT
TRBV5-1	TRBD2	TRBJ2-1	once	CASNGLAGGNEQFF	TGCGCCAGCAATGGGCTAGCGGGAGGGAATGAGCAGTTCTTC
TRBV7-9	-	TRBJ1-1	-	CASISGNLNTEAFF	TGTGCCAGCATCTCAGGGAATTTGAACACTGAAGCTTTCTTT
TRBV6-1	TRBD2	TRBJ2-4	-	CASSEALLAGEHIQYF	TGTGCCAGCAGTGAAGCCCTACTAGCGGGAGAGCACATTCAGTACTTC
TRBV6-1	-	TRBJ1-3	-	CASSAQDSGNTIYF	TGTGCCAGCAGTGCGCAGGACTCTGGAAACACCATATATTTT
TRBV6-5	-	TRBJ1-2	once	CASSQSGFGNYGYTF	TGTGCCAGCAGTCAATCAGGATTTGGGAACTATGGCTACACCTTC
TRBV5-1	-	TRBJ2-1	-	CASSWAPAVSSYNEQFF	TGCGCCAGCAGCTGGGCCCCAGCGGTCAGCTCCTACAATGAGCAGTTCTTC
TRBV19	-	TRBJ2-7	-	CASSMKGDSFYEQYF	TGTGCCAGTAGTATGAAAGGGGATTCCTTCTACGAGCAGTACTTC
TRBV7-2	TRBD1	TRBJ2-2	-	CASNRGRVTGELFF	TGTGCCTCTAACAGGGGGCGAGTCACCGGGGAGCTGTTTTTT
TRBV6-5	TRBD1	TRBJ1-2	-	CASSTGTVDGYTF	TGTGCCAGCAGCACCGGGACAGTGGATGGCTACACCTTC
TRBV2	-	TRBJ2-7	-	CASTGRHASRGPYYEQYF	TGTGCCAGCACCGGGAGACACGCCTCGCGCGGTCCGTACTACGAGCAGTACTTC
TRBV5-4	-	TRBJ2-2	-	CASSFQEGVVTGELFF	TGTGCCAGCAGCTTCCAGGAGGGAGTGGTTACCGGGGAGCTGTTTTTT
TRBV2	-	TRBJ1-5	-	CASSEALQGIQPQHF	TGTGCCAGCAGTGAAGCGCTTCAAGGGATTCAGCCCCAGCATTTT